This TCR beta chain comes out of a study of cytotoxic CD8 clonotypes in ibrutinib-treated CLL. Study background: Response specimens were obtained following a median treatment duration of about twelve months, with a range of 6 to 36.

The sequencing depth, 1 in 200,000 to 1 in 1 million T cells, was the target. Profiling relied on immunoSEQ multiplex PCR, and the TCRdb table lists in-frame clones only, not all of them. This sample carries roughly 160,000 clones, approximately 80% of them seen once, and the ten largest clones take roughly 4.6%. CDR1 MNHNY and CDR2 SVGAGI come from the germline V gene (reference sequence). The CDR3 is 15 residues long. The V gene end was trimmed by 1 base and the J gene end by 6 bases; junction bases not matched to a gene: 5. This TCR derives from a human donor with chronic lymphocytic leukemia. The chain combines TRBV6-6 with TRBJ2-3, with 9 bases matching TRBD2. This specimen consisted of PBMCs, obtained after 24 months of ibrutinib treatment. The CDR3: CASSYLAGEADTQYF. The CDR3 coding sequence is TGTGCCAGCAGTTACTTAGCGGGGGAAGCGGATACGCAGTATTTT.